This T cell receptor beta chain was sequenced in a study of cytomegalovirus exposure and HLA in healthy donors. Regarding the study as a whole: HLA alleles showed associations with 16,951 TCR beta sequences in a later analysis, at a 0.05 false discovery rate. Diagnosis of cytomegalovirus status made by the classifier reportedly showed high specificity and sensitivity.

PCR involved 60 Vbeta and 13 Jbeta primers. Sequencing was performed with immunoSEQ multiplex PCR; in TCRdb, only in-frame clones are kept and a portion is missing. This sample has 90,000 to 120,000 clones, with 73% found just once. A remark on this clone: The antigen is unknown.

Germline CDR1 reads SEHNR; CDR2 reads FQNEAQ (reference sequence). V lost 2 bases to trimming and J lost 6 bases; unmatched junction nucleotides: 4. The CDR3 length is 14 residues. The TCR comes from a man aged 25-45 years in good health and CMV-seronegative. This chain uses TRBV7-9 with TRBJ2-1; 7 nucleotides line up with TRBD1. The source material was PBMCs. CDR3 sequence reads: CASSLQGVRNEQFF. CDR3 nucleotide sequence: TGTGCCAGCAGCTTACAGGGGGTACGCAATGAGCAGTTCTTC.